This T cell receptor beta chain originates from a study of blood T cell repertoires in COVID-19. Background on the study: Spain, Italy and the United States supplied samples that represented acute and convalescent COVID-19. T cells, B-cell-depleted T cells, or PBMCs provided the cDNA or gDNA that served as material.

Some clones are missing from TCRdb's copy, which holds only in-frame ones; the method was immunoSEQ multiplex PCR. The repertoire holds 200,000 to 250,000 clones, with approximately 88% as singletons. Germline CDR1 and CDR2: WNHNN and SYGVQD (reference sequence). V was shortened by 5 bases and J by 0 bases, with 5 bases between the two germline ends. The CDR3 extends over 12 amino acids. Clinical histories supplied by participants themselves formed the basis of cohort assignment. The sample taken for sequencing was PBMCs or T cells enriched from blood (not recorded which). V is TRBV10-1 and J is TRBJ2-7, with unresolved D. This receptor was identified in a young woman who had been exposed to COVID-19. The CDR3 DNA is TGCGCCAGCAGTATATCCTCCTACGAGCAGTACTTC. This gives the protein CASSISSYEQYF.